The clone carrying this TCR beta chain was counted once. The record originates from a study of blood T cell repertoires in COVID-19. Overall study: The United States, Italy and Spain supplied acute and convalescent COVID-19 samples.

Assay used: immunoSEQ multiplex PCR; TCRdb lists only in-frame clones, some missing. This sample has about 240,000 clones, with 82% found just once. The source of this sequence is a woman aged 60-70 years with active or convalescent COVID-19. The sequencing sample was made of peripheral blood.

The CDR3 loop reads CASSSRDYNEQFF. The CDR3 nucleotides read TGCGCCAGCAGCTCCCGGGACTACAATGAGCAGTTCTTC. This chain connects TRBV5-1 to TRBJ2-1; D may be TRBD2 (5 bases). Germline V CDR1 and CDR2: SGHRS, YFSETQ. The V and J ends lost 3 bases and 3 bases respectively, with 7 bases between them. CDR3 length: 13 amino acids.